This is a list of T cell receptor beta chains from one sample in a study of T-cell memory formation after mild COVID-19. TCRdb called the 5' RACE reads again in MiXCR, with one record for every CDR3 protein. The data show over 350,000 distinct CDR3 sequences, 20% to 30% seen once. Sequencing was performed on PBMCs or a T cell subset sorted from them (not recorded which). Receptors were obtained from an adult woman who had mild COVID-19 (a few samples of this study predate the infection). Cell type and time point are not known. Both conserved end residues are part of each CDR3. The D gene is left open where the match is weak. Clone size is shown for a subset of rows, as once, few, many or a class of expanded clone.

TGCGCCAGCACCCCGGGAGGGCCCTCGACAGATACGCAGTATTTT	CASTPGGPSTDTQYF	TRBJ2-3	TRBV5-1	few	TRBD2
TGCAGTGCTAGAGATCCGGGACTAGCGGGCCTCTCTCAGTACTTC	CSARDPGLAGLSQYF	TRBJ2-4	TRBV20-1	few	TRBD2
TGTGCCAGCATCTTAGGCCCCTACGAGCAGTACTTC	CASILGPYEQYF	TRBJ2-7	TRBV5-5	few	-
TGTGCCATCAGTGAGTCCCACCAATTCTACGAGCAGTACTTC	CAISESHQFYEQYF	TRBJ2-7	TRBV10-3	-	-
TGCAGCGTTCTGACTAGCGGAGGCACCGGGGAGCTGTTTTTT	CSVLTSGGTGELFF	TRBJ2-2	TRBV29-1	few	TRBD2
TGTGCCAGCAGTTTATCGGTACAGGGCAAACAGCCCCAGCATTTT	CASSLSVQGKQPQHF	TRBJ1-5	TRBV12-3/TRBV12-4	-	-
TGTGCCATGGGGGCTAGCGGGAGACCCACAGATACGCAGTATTTT	CAMGASGRPTDTQYF	TRBJ2-3	TRBV10-3	-	TRBD2
TGTGCCAGCAGCTTTACGACAGGGGGCGCTTACAATGAGCAGTTCTTC	CASSFTTGGAYNEQFF	TRBJ2-1	TRBV9	few	TRBD1
TGTGCCAGCTCACCTAGGGGCCCCTACAATGAGCAGTTCTTC	CASSPRGPYNEQFF	TRBJ2-1	TRBV18	few	-
TGCAGTGCTAGAATCGGGACAGGGGTGATCATACAAGAGACCCAGTACTTC	CSARIGTGVIIQETQYF	TRBJ2-5	TRBV20-1	-	TRBD1
TGTGCCAGCGGGAAGCGGGAAGGCACAGATACGCAGTATTTT	CASGKREGTDTQYF	TRBJ2-3	TRBV5-4	-	TRBD2
TGCAGTGCTAGAGATACCGGGGTCGATCAGCCCCAGCATTTT	CSARDTGVDQPQHF	TRBJ1-5	TRBV20-1	many	-
TGTGCCAGCAGCGTTACCGGGGGATCGGACGGATCCGAGCAGTACTTC	CASSVTGGSDGSEQYF	TRBJ2-7	TRBV5-6	-	-
TGTGCCTGGAGGCCCGCGGGGGATACGCAGTATTTT	CAWRPAGDTQYF	TRBJ2-3	TRBV30	-	-
TGTGCCAGCAGCTTAACGGGACTAGCGGAAGAGACCCAGTACTTC	CASSLTGLAEETQYF	TRBJ2-5	TRBV7-3	few	TRBD2
TGTGCCAGCACCCCTCCGGCAGGGACTGAAGCTTTCTTT	CASTPPAGTEAFF	TRBJ1-1	TRBV12-3/TRBV12-4	-	-
TGTGCCTGCTCAAAAGGGGGGAATAGATACACCTTC	CACSKGGNRYTF	TRBJ1-2	TRBV6-1	-	-
TGTGCCACCAGCAGCCCGGGGGGGACCTACGAGCAGTACTTC	CATSSPGGTYEQYF	TRBJ2-7	TRBV15	few	TRBD2
TGTGCCAGCACAGGCCTCCCGTCGGCCCTCCACTTT	CASTGLPSALHF	TRBJ1-6	TRBV12-3/TRBV12-4	-	-
TGTGCCAGCAGTGAACCCCGCCGGGCTCGCAATCAGCCCCAGCATTTT	CASSEPRRARNQPQHF	TRBJ1-5	TRBV2	few	-
TGTGCCAGCAGCCAAGAGTGGCTAGCGGGGTCCTACGAGCAGTACTTC	CASSQEWLAGSYEQYF	TRBJ2-7	TRBV4-2	-	TRBD2
TGTGCCAGCAGCCCTTCCTTTGGGGAGGGGCCGCAAGAGACCCAGTACTTC	CASSPSFGEGPQETQYF	TRBJ2-5	TRBV7-9	few	TRBD2
TGCGCCAGCAGCCTGAAGGGGGCACGGGAGACCCAGTACTTC	CASSLKGARETQYF	TRBJ2-5	TRBV5-1	few	TRBD1
TGCGCCAGCAGTGAGTTAGGTTCGACTAGCGTTTCAGATACGCAGTATTTT	CASSELGSTSVSDTQYF	TRBJ2-3	TRBV10-2	-	TRBD2
TGTGCCAGCAGCTTAAGGTCACAGGGGGTCTACAATGAGCAGTTCTTC	CASSLRSQGVYNEQFF	TRBJ2-1	TRBV7-3	few	TRBD1
TGTGCCAGCAGCGAGGGACAGGGCAGCACAGATACGCAGTATTTT	CASSEGQGSTDTQYF	TRBJ2-3	TRBV3-1	-	TRBD1
TGTGCCAGCAGCCCATCAAGCGGGGATGGGGAGACCCAGTACTTC	CASSPSSGDGETQYF	TRBJ2-5	TRBV3-1	-	TRBD2
TGTGCCAGCACCCCCGGGGGGTTTAACTATGGCTACACCTTC	CASTPGGFNYGYTF	TRBJ1-2	TRBV7-2	-	-
TGTGCCAGCACGCTAGCGGGATCCTGGGGGTCCCCTGAGCAGTTCTTC	CASTLAGSWGSPEQFF	TRBJ2-1	TRBV7-9	-	TRBD2
TGTGCCACCAGCAAGGGACAGGGGGCGGAGACCCAGTACTTC	CATSKGQGAETQYF	TRBJ2-5	TRBV15	once	TRBD1
TGTGCCAGCAGTGGGGACAGTACCTACAATGAGCAGTTCTTC	CASSGDSTYNEQFF	TRBJ2-1	TRBV25-1	-	TRBD1
TGCAGCGTTGTGACCGGGACAGGGCCCTACGAGCAGTACTTC	CSVVTGTGPYEQYF	TRBJ2-7	TRBV29-1	-	TRBD1
TGTGCCTGGAGTAGCCAGGCGTATGGCTACACCTTC	CAWSSQAYGYTF	TRBJ1-2	TRBV30	-	-
TGTGCCAGCAGCTTACAGGGGATGAGTGAAAAACTGTTTTTT	CASSLQGMSEKLFF	TRBJ1-4	TRBV7-9	-	-
TGCAGCGTGGTAGGACCGGCGAACACCGGGGAGCTGTTTTTT	CSVVGPANTGELFF	TRBJ2-2	TRBV29-1	many	-
TGTGCCAGCAGCGGGGGACAGGGAAGCACTGAAGCTTTCTTT	CASSGGQGSTEAFF	TRBJ1-1	TRBV9	-	TRBD1
TGTGCCAGCAGTCGTACCTTGGGGAACACCGGGGAGCTGTTTTTT	CASSRTLGNTGELFF	TRBJ2-2	TRBV2	-	-
TGTGCCTGGAGTTCGGACAGGCTCTACGAGCAGTACTTC	CAWSSDRLYEQYF	TRBJ2-7	TRBV30	-	TRBD1
TGTGCCAGCACCACAAGGGAGGGACTAGCGGTTAGCACCGGGGAGCTGTTTTTT	CASTTREGLAVSTGELFF	TRBJ2-2	TRBV25-1	-	TRBD2
TGTGCCAGCAGCTTAGCGACAGGGTCTTTTCACCAAGCTTTCTTT	CASSLATGSFHQAFF	TRBJ1-1	TRBV7-9	-	TRBD1
TGTGCCAGCAGACCAGGACTAGCGGCGTACGAGCAGTACTTC	CASRPGLAAYEQYF	TRBJ2-7	TRBV7-8	few	TRBD2
TGTGCCAGCACATCCCCGGGACTAGCGGGAGGGGCAGATACGCAGTATTTT	CASTSPGLAGGADTQYF	TRBJ2-3	TRBV6-5	-	TRBD2
TGTGCCAGCAGCCTTTACCGGGACAGGGCGGCCACCGGGGAGCTGTTTTTT	CASSLYRDRAATGELFF	TRBJ2-2	TRBV3-1	few	TRBD1
TGCGCCAGCAGCTTGGAGGGACAGGCAAAGTGGTATGGCTACACCTTC	CASSLEGQAKWYGYTF	TRBJ1-2	TRBV5-1	few	TRBD1
TGTGCCAGCAGCCTACTCTATAATGAGCAGTTCTTC	CASSLLYNEQFF	TRBJ2-1	TRBV7-6	many	-
TGTGCCAGCAGCTGGGGGGCCTTAATGGATACGCAGTATTTT	CASSWGALMDTQYF	TRBJ2-3	TRBV7-6	-	-
TGCAGTGCTAGAGGGACTAGCGGGACCTCCCCCTCTACCTTGTTTGAGCAGTTCTTC	CSARGTSGTSPSTLFEQFF	TRBJ2-1	TRBV20-1	many	TRBD2
TGTGCCTGGAGCAGAACCGGGACAGGGGGAAGCCAGCCCCAGCATTTT	CAWSRTGTGGSQPQHF	TRBJ1-5	TRBV30	-	TRBD1
TGTGCCAGCAGTTACGCGGGATTCTCTGGAAACACCATATATTTT	CASSYAGFSGNTIYF	TRBJ1-3	TRBV6-5	-	-
TGTGCCAGCAGCTTACTAGTGATGAGCGTGAGCTCCTACAATGAGCAGTTCTTC	CASSLLVMSVSSYNEQFF	TRBJ2-1	TRBV7-3	few	-
TGTGCCAGCACTCGGCGGGAGGGCCGAGATACGCAGTATTTT	CASTRREGRDTQYF	TRBJ2-3	TRBV12-3/TRBV12-4	few	TRBD2
TGTGCCAGCAGGGAAGGAGTCAGACCGGGGGCCATTGGGTACGAGCAGTACTTC	CASREGVRPGAIGYEQYF	TRBJ2-7	TRBV12-3/TRBV12-4	-	-
TGCGCCAGCAGCCCCTTGGCAGGGACTGAAGCTTTCTTT	CASSPLAGTEAFF	TRBJ1-1	TRBV4-1	-	-
TGCGCCAGCAGCTGGGACAGGGCCCACGAGCAGTACTTC	CASSWDRAHEQYF	TRBJ2-7	TRBV5-1	-	TRBD1
TGCGCCAGCAGCCAAGCGGACAATGAGTTTGAAGCTTTCTTT	CASSQADNEFEAFF	TRBJ1-1	TRBV4-1	few	-
TGTGCCAGCAGCTTGGGGGGACTAGCGGGAGGGCCAAATGAGCAGTTCTTC	CASSLGGLAGGPNEQFF	TRBJ2-1	TRBV5-5	few	TRBD2
TGTGCCACCAGTGATCCCGAGGTAACCTACAATGAGCAGTTCTTC	CATSDPEVTYNEQFF	TRBJ2-1	TRBV24-1	-	-
TGTGCCACCAGTGATTTGCGGGGAGGAAACACATACAATGAGCAGTTCTTC	CATSDLRGGNTYNEQFF	TRBJ2-1	TRBV24-1	-	-
TGCGCCAGCAGCCAAGGCCACCTAAGCTCCTACGAGCAGTACTTC	CASSQGHLSSYEQYF	TRBJ2-7	TRBV4-3	-	-
TGCGCCAGCAGCTTGGCCCAGGTGACAGGCACAGATACGCAGTATTTT	CASSLAQVTGTDTQYF	TRBJ2-3	TRBV5-1	large	-